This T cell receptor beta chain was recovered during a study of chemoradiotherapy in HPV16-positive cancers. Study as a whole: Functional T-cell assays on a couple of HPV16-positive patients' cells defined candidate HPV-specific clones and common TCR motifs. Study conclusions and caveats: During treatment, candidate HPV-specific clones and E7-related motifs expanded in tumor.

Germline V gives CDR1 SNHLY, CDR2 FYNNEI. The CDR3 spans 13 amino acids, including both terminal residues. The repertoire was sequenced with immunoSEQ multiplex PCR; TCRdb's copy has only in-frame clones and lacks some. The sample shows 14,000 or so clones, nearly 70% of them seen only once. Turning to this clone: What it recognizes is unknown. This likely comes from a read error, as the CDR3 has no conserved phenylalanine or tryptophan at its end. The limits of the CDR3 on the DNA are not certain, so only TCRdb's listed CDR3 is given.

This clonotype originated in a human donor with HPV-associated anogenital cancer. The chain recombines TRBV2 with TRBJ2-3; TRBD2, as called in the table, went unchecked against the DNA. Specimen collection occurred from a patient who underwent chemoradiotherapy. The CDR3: CASSGTSGGGWRC.